The 6 T cell receptor beta chains below were found in one sample sequenced in a study of T cell responses to AZD1222 COVID-19 vaccine. Profiled with immunoSEQ multiplex PCR; TCRdb holds only in-frame clones, not every one. The table lists about 130,000 clones, 90% of them singletons. Here the sequenced sample was peripheral blood, taken on day 0 of AZD1222 vaccination. Receptors originate from an adult in good health.

The rearrangement joins TRBV20-1 to TRBJ2-3; TRBD2 matches 8 bases. Germline values: CDR1 DFQATT, CDR2 SNEGSKA (reference sequence). V lost 3 bases to trimming and J lost 6 bases; unmatched junction nucleotides: 11. The CDR3 spans 15 residues. The chain's CDR3 is CSASPLAQRGDTQYF. Here the CDR3 DNA reads TGCAGTGCTAGTCCCCTAGCTCAGCGGGGGGATACGCAGTATTTT.

The chain recombines TRBV2 with TRBJ1-1; D gene ambiguous. The CDR3 length is 11 residues. Trimming shortened V by 5 bases and J by 5 bases, and 6 bases separated the two germline ends. CDR1 and CDR2 (germline): SNHLY, FYNNEI. Here the CDR3 reads CASSLITEAFF. The CDR3, as DNA: TGTGCCAGCAGTCTAATTACTGAAGCTTTCTTT.

CDR3 sequence reads: CASSSQGDEQYF. DNA of the CDR3: TGCGCCAGCAGTTCACAGGGAGACGAGCAGTACTTC. This chain connects TRBV5-1 to TRBJ2-7; possible D gene TRBD1, 6 bases. This CDR3 has 12 residues. V lost 5 bases, J lost 5 bases, and 11 bases lay in between. CDR1 and CDR2 (germline): SGHRS, YFSETQ.

The CDR3 DNA sequence: TGCGCCAGCAGTCAATCTATGGCTGGCGGGGGGGTTGAAGGGTGGTGGGATTCACCCCTCCACTTT. Its protein is CASSQSMAGGGVEGWWDSPLHF. The rearrangement uses TRBV23-1 and TRBJ1-6; possible D gene TRBD1, 5 bases. TRBV23-1 belongs to the ORF category, with a function that is uncertain. V lost 0 bases and J lost 8, with 32 bases in between. The CDR3 runs 22 residues.

The V gene is TRBV3-1 (or the pseudogene TRBV3-2), the J gene TRBJ2-2, with 10 bases fitting TRBD2. This CDR3 has 18 amino acids. Trimming cost V 1 base and J 5 bases; bases outside gene matches: 10. CDR1 and CDR2 from the germline V gene are LGHDT and YNNKEL (reference sequence). The CDR3 is CASSQGGLATTGTGELFF. The DNA of the CDR3 is TGTGCCAGCAGCCAAGGGGGACTAGCGACAACGGGGACCGGGGAGCTGTTTTTT.

This chain uses TRBV5-6 with TRBJ2-7; 9 nucleotides line up with TRBD2. From germline, CDR1 is SGHDT and CDR2 YYEEEE. Unmatched junction bases numbered 7, after V lost 3 bases and J lost 0 bases. CDR3 length: 16 amino acids. The CDR3 loop is CASSWGPAGGSYEQYF. CDR3 nucleotide sequence: TGTGCCAGCAGCTGGGGGCCAGCGGGGGGCTCCTACGAGCAGTACTTC.